The rows below give T cell receptor beta chains drawn from one sample of a study of shared clonotypes between healthy human individuals. Repertoires were generated with immunoSEQ multiplex PCR, while TCRdb's copy carries only in-frame clones and drops some. The sample lists under 1,900,000 clones; approximately 98.5% were seen once. The sample was naive CD4+ T cells sorted from blood. Source of these receptors: a man aged 25-45 years in good health. The CDR3 runs from the conserved cysteine through the conserved F or W. Each record gives: clone size, J gene, V gene, D gene, CDR3 DNA, CDR3 protein. D genes are given only for firm matches. The size field is filled for only some rows; it gives once, few, many or a size class.

clone_size: once
j_call: TRBJ2-5
v_call: TRBV10-3
d_call: TRBD2
cdr3_nt: TGTGCCACCGGACTAGCGGGAGTGGAGACCCAGTACTTC
cdr3_aa: CATGLAGVETQYF

clone_size: NA
j_call: TRBJ2-7
v_call: TRBV2
d_call: NA
cdr3_nt: TGTGCCAGCAGTGAGGGGAAGGTATCTATCTACGAGCAGTACTTC
cdr3_aa: CASSEGKVSIYEQYF

clone_size: NA
j_call: TRBJ1-5
v_call: TRBV5-5
d_call: TRBD1
cdr3_nt: TGTGCCAGCAGCTTAGGACCGACAGGGAGTTCGAAGCAGCCCCAGCATTTT
cdr3_aa: CASSLGPTGSSKQPQHF

clone_size: NA
j_call: TRBJ2-3
v_call: TRBV11-2
d_call: TRBD2
cdr3_nt: TGTGCCAGCAGTCTAGCGGGAGCCTTCACAGATACGCAGTATTTT
cdr3_aa: CASSLAGAFTDTQYF

clone_size: NA
j_call: TRBJ1-2
v_call: TRBV7-2
d_call: NA
cdr3_nt: TGTGCCAGCAGCCCATCGGGGACGGGGGCCATCGGGGGCTACACCTTC
cdr3_aa: CASSPSGTGAIGGYTF

clone_size: NA
j_call: TRBJ1-2
v_call: TRBV11-2
d_call: NA
cdr3_nt: TGTGCCAGCAGCTTAGAAGGAAAGGGCTACACCTTC
cdr3_aa: CASSLEGKGYTF

clone_size: NA
j_call: TRBJ2-5
v_call: TRBV7-3
d_call: NA
cdr3_nt: TGTGCCAGCCAAATCGGCCAGGGAGAGACCCAGTACTTC
cdr3_aa: CASQIGQGETQYF

clone_size: NA
j_call: TRBJ2-7
v_call: TRBV7-9
d_call: NA
cdr3_nt: TGTGCCAGCAGCTTGGAGGCGGGTTTGGCCGTTTACGAGCAGTACTTC
cdr3_aa: CASSLEAGLAVYEQYF

clone_size: NA
j_call: TRBJ2-5
v_call: TRBV19
d_call: NA
cdr3_nt: TGTGCCAGTAGTATGAGTGGGACCCAGTACTTC
cdr3_aa: CASSMSGTQYF

clone_size: NA
j_call: TRBJ2-2
v_call: TRBV15
d_call: NA
cdr3_nt: TGTGCCACCAGTGAAAACACCGGGGAGCTGTTTTTT
cdr3_aa: CATSENTGELFF

clone_size: NA
j_call: TRBJ2-5
v_call: TRBV18
d_call: TRBD2
cdr3_nt: TGTGCCAGCTCCAAGGGAGGGAACGGAGAGACCCAGTACTTC
cdr3_aa: CASSKGGNGETQYF

clone_size: NA
j_call: TRBJ1-1
v_call: TRBV7-9
d_call: NA
cdr3_nt: TGTGCCAGCAGCTTAGTTCGATCTACGGGGCGGAACACTGAAGCTTTCTTT
cdr3_aa: CASSLVRSTGRNTEAFF

clone_size: NA
j_call: TRBJ2-3
v_call: TRBV7-6
d_call: NA
cdr3_nt: TGTGCCAGCAGCTTAGATAAGCGGAAGGATACGCAGTATTTT
cdr3_aa: CASSLDKRKDTQYF

clone_size: once
j_call: TRBJ2-7
v_call: TRBV7-9
d_call: NA
cdr3_nt: TGTGCCAGCAGCGACCAGGTCTATTCCTACGAGCAGTACTTC
cdr3_aa: CASSDQVYSYEQYF

clone_size: once
j_call: TRBJ2-3
v_call: TRBV28
d_call: TRBD2
cdr3_nt: TGTGCCAGCAGTTTAGCCCTCCCAGCGGGAGGGCCAGGAGATACGCAGTATTTT
cdr3_aa: CASSLALPAGGPGDTQYF

clone_size: NA
j_call: TRBJ1-5
v_call: TRBV2
d_call: NA
cdr3_nt: TGTGCCAGCACAGCCAGGCCCATGGTAGTGCCCCAGCATTTT
cdr3_aa: CASTARPMVVPQHF

clone_size: NA
j_call: TRBJ2-7
v_call: TRBV5-1
d_call: NA
cdr3_nt: TGCGCCAGCAGCGCGACCGGACCCTACGAGCAGTACTTC
cdr3_aa: CASSATGPYEQYF

clone_size: NA
j_call: TRBJ1-2
v_call: TRBV28
d_call: TRBD1
cdr3_nt: TGTGCCAGCAGTCCGCCGGGACAGGGGTTTTATGGCTACACCTTC
cdr3_aa: CASSPPGQGFYGYTF

clone_size: NA
j_call: TRBJ2-1
v_call: TRBV28
d_call: NA
cdr3_nt: TGTGCCAGCAGACCCTCTCTAATGGGCGATAGTGAGCAGTTCTTC
cdr3_aa: CASRPSLMGDSEQFF

clone_size: NA
j_call: TRBJ2-7
v_call: TRBV5-1
d_call: TRBD2
cdr3_nt: TGCGCCAGCAGCACCGGGACTAGCCGAGGGGGCTCCTACGAGCAGTACTTC
cdr3_aa: CASSTGTSRGGSYEQYF

clone_size: NA
j_call: TRBJ2-1
v_call: TRBV27
d_call: TRBD2
cdr3_nt: TGTGCCAGCAGTTTATATCGCCTAGCGGAACAATACAATGAGCAGTTCTTC
cdr3_aa: CASSLYRLAEQYNEQFF

clone_size: NA
j_call: TRBJ2-2
v_call: TRBV7-9
d_call: TRBD2
cdr3_nt: TGTGCCAGCAGCTATCGAAAACTAGCGGGAGGCAACACCGGGGAGCTGTTTTTT
cdr3_aa: CASSYRKLAGGNTGELFF

clone_size: NA
j_call: TRBJ2-3
v_call: TRBV4-3
d_call: TRBD1
cdr3_nt: TGCGCCAGCAGCCAAGATCCCATACAGGGGGTATTAGATACGCAGTATTTT
cdr3_aa: CASSQDPIQGVLDTQYF

clone_size: NA
j_call: TRBJ1-4
v_call: TRBV18
d_call: NA
cdr3_nt: TGTGCCAGCTCACCAGGGACACCTAATGAAAAACTGTTTTTT
cdr3_aa: CASSPGTPNEKLFF

clone_size: NA
j_call: TRBJ1-5
v_call: TRBV7-2
d_call: NA
cdr3_nt: TGTGCCAGCAGCTTAGTTGGGTCGATGGGCCAGCCCCAGCATTTT
cdr3_aa: CASSLVGSMGQPQHF

clone_size: NA
j_call: TRBJ2-3
v_call: TRBV9
d_call: NA
cdr3_nt: TGTGCCAGCAGCGTAGTGGGAAACACAGATACGCAGTATTTT
cdr3_aa: CASSVVGNTDTQYF

clone_size: NA
j_call: TRBJ2-7
v_call: TRBV5-6
d_call: NA
cdr3_nt: TGTGCCAGCAGCATGACCGGGACATCCTACGAGCAGTACTTC
cdr3_aa: CASSMTGTSYEQYF

clone_size: once
j_call: TRBJ2-7
v_call: TRBV10-2
d_call: TRBD1
cdr3_nt: TGCGCCAGCGCTCCCCCGGGACAGGGCGGCTACGAGCAGTACTTC
cdr3_aa: CASAPPGQGGYEQYF

clone_size: NA
j_call: TRBJ1-4
v_call: TRBV1
d_call: NA
cdr3_nt: TGCACCAGCAGCCAAGATCCCCCTTGGACGTCGACGGAGGAAAAACTGTTTTTT
cdr3_aa: CTSSQDPPWTSTEEKLFF

clone_size: NA
j_call: TRBJ1-5
v_call: TRBV2
d_call: TRBD1
cdr3_nt: TGTGCCAGCAGTCGGGACAGAAACAATCAGCCCCAGCATTTT
cdr3_aa: CASSRDRNNQPQHF

clone_size: NA
j_call: TRBJ2-1
v_call: TRBV5-1
d_call: NA
cdr3_nt: TGCGCCAGCAGCGAAGCCGGAAATTCCTACAATGAGCAGTTCTTC
cdr3_aa: CASSEAGNSYNEQFF

clone_size: NA
j_call: TRBJ2-3
v_call: TRBV18
d_call: NA
cdr3_nt: TGTGCCAGCTCACCATTCGCCGGGGTTAGCACAGATACGCAGTATTTT
cdr3_aa: CASSPFAGVSTDTQYF

clone_size: NA
j_call: TRBJ2-1
v_call: TRBV19
d_call: TRBD2
cdr3_nt: TGTGCCAGTAGTCATCCGGGACTAGAGGTTTCGCGGCAGTTCTTC
cdr3_aa: CASSHPGLEVSRQFF

clone_size: NA
j_call: TRBJ2-2
v_call: TRBV10-3
d_call: NA
cdr3_nt: TGTGCCATCAGTGGGGCCGTCAGGTCATCCCCCGGGGAGCTGTTTTTT
cdr3_aa: CAISGAVRSSPGELFF

clone_size: NA
j_call: TRBJ1-5
v_call: TRBV25-1
d_call: TRBD1
cdr3_nt: TGTGCCAGCAGTGAATATACAGGGGGCTCTCAGCATTTT
cdr3_aa: CASSEYTGGSQHF

clone_size: NA
j_call: TRBJ2-4
v_call: TRBV18
d_call: NA
cdr3_nt: TGTGCCAGCTCACCACTGGATACCAAAAACATTCAGTACTTC
cdr3_aa: CASSPLDTKNIQYF

clone_size: once
j_call: TRBJ2-6
v_call: TRBV5-6
d_call: TRBD1
cdr3_nt: TGTGCCAGCAGCCCGACAGGGTTTGGGGCCAACGTCCTGACTTTC
cdr3_aa: CASSPTGFGANVLTF

clone_size: NA
j_call: TRBJ2-7
v_call: TRBV9
d_call: NA
cdr3_nt: TGTGCCAGCAGCGGGAGTGCGGACGAGCAGTACTTC
cdr3_aa: CASSGSADEQYF

clone_size: NA
j_call: TRBJ2-7
v_call: TRBV10-1
d_call: NA
cdr3_nt: TGCGCCAGAACTGCTCCTGACCCCAACTCCTACGAGCAGTACTTC
cdr3_aa: CARTAPDPNSYEQYF

clone_size: NA
j_call: TRBJ2-6
v_call: TRBV13
d_call: NA
cdr3_nt: TGTGCCAGCAGCTCCCTCTGGGGGCAGCGGGGCGGGGCCAACGTCCTGACTTTC
cdr3_aa: CASSSLWGQRGGANVLTF

clone_size: NA
j_call: TRBJ2-1
v_call: TRBV29-1
d_call: NA
cdr3_nt: TGCAGCGTTGTAAGGGGGAGTTACAATGAGCAGTTCTTC
cdr3_aa: CSVVRGSYNEQFF

clone_size: NA
j_call: TRBJ1-2
v_call: TRBV6-5
d_call: NA
cdr3_nt: TGTGCCAGCAGTTACTCGAAGATCAACTATGGCTACACCTTC
cdr3_aa: CASSYSKINYGYTF

clone_size: NA
j_call: TRBJ2-7
v_call: TRBV11-2
d_call: NA
cdr3_nt: TGTGCCAGCAGAGGCTATCTGACCTCTGAGCAGTACTTC
cdr3_aa: CASRGYLTSEQYF

clone_size: NA
j_call: TRBJ2-5
v_call: TRBV18
d_call: TRBD2
cdr3_nt: TGTGCCAGCTCCCTTCTAGCGGGAGGAGGTGAGACCCAGTACTTC
cdr3_aa: CASSLLAGGGETQYF

clone_size: once
j_call: TRBJ1-3
v_call: TRBV9
d_call: NA
cdr3_nt: TGTGCCAGCAGCGTAGCGGCAGGTCTGAACTCTGGAAACACCATATATTTT
cdr3_aa: CASSVAAGLNSGNTIYF

clone_size: NA
j_call: TRBJ2-1
v_call: TRBV5-4
d_call: NA
cdr3_nt: TGTGCCAGCAGCTTACCCCAGTCCTACAATGAGCAGTTCTTC
cdr3_aa: CASSLPQSYNEQFF

clone_size: NA
j_call: TRBJ1-3
v_call: TRBV4-1
d_call: NA
cdr3_nt: TGCGCCAGCAGCCAAGTCCTTCTGGGCAGCTCTGGAAACACCATATATTTT
cdr3_aa: CASSQVLLGSSGNTIYF

clone_size: few
j_call: TRBJ2-7
v_call: TRBV30
d_call: TRBD2
cdr3_nt: TGTGCCTGGAGTGTACTGACTAGCGGATCCTACGAGCAGTACTTC
cdr3_aa: CAWSVLTSGSYEQYF

clone_size: NA
j_call: TRBJ2-7
v_call: TRBV30
d_call: NA
cdr3_nt: TGTGCCTGGAGCCGCTTCATCATCTCGGACAACGCCTACGAGCAGTACTTC
cdr3_aa: CAWSRFIISDNAYEQYF

clone_size: once
j_call: TRBJ1-4
v_call: TRBV15
d_call: NA
cdr3_nt: TGTGCCACCAGCGACCGGACGCCTCTGAGTATTGGAAAACTGTTTTTT
cdr3_aa: CATSDRTPLSIGKLFF

clone_size: NA
j_call: TRBJ2-3
v_call: TRBV27
d_call: NA
cdr3_nt: TGTGCCAGCAGTTTAAGGATAGGAGGTGGTCCCACAGATACGCAGTATTTT
cdr3_aa: CASSLRIGGGPTDTQYF